The clone carrying this TCR delta chain was seen only a few times. The translation of this DNA and the TCRdb protein of a much larger clone differ at residue 8, probably owing to a read error; the protein shown here is translated from the DNA. The sample comes from a study of gamma-delta T cells after stem cell transplantation. Germline lookup yields CDR1 GEAIGNYY and CDR2 EKD. The germline V and J ends were trimmed by 1 base and 0 bases, with 17 bases remaining between them. The CDR3 has 17 amino acids. TCRdb reapplied CATT to the RT-PCR reads. The sample yields fewer than 3,500 delta-chain clones, approximately 2% seen once.

This clonotype originated in a human donor. It is not recorded whose cells these are; they may come from a transplant donor. The sequencing sample was made of gamma-delta T cells. The chain recombines TRDV2 with TRDJ1, with D possibly being TRDD3 (6 bases). CDR3 nucleotide sequence: TGTGCCTGTGACACGGTGGGGGGCCCCGAGGACACCGATAAACTCATCTTT. This codes for CACDTVGGPEDTDKLIF.